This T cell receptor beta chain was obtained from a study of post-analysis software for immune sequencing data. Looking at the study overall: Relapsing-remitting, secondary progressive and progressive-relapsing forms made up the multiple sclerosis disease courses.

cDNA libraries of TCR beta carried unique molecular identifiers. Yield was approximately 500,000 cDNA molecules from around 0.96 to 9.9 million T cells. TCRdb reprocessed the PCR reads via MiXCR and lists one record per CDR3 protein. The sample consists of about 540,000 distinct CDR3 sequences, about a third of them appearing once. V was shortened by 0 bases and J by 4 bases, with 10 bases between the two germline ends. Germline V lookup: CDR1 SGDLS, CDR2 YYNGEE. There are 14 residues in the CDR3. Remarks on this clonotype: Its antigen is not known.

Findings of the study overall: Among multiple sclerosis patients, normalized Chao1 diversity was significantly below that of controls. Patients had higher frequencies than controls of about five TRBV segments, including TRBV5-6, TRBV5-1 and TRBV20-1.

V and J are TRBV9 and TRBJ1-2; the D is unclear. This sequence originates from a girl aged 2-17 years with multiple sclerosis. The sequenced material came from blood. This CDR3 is CASSVGTQSYGYTF. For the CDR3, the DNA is TGTGCCAGCAGCGTAGGGACCCAGTCCTATGGCTACACCTTC. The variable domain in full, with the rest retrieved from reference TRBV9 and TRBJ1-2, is DSGVTQTPKHLITATGQRVTLRCSPRSGDLSVYWYQQSLDQGLQFLIQYYNGEERAKGNILERFSAQQFPDLHSELNLSSLELGDSALYFCASSVGTQSYGYTFGSGTRLTVV.